Ten or more counts support the clone carrying this TCR beta chain. The antigen is unknown. Amplification of TCR beta CDR3 regions was performed using RNA transcripts as template. With the HTBI primer set, the TCR CDR3 went through a first round of RT-PCR. TCRdb reprocessed the multiplex PCR reads with MiXCR, giving one entry per CDR3 protein. The profile covers approximately 600,000 distinct CDR3 sequences, with roughly 20% appearing a single time and roughly a third taken by the ten largest. CDR1 and CDR2 (germline): DFQATT, SNEGSKA (reference sequence). Deletions cut 6 bases from V and 4 bases from J, with 17 bases between. There are 14 residues in the CDR3. The data were taken from a study of T cells in Graves' hyperthyroidism and ophthalmopathy. Points from the study as a whole: From stable hyperthyroidism, ophthalmopathy was set apart by a 13 V-J model.

Sequenced: blood. The TCR was taken from a man aged 25 to 40 with Graves' ophthalmopathy. The J gene is TRBJ2-3, the V gene TRBV20-1; D unclear. DNA of the CDR3: TGCAGTGCCAGGAATAATATAAACCCAGATACGCAGTATTTT. Translating it yields CSARNNINPDTQYF.